These 18 T cell receptor beta chains came from one sample sequenced in a study of blood T cell repertoires in COVID-19. Profiled with immunoSEQ multiplex PCR; TCRdb holds only in-frame clones, not every one. The repertoire holds roughly 240,000 clones, with 70% to 90% as singletons. Sequenced input: peripheral blood. These receptors came from a man aged 60 to 69 who had recovered from COVID-19.

The chain links TRBV28 to TRBJ1-2; TRBD1 might be the D (6 bases). CDR1 and CDR2 from the germline V gene are MDHEN and SYDVKM. This CDR3 is built from 12 residues. Trimming removed 5 bases from V and 6 bases from J, with 10 bases in between. Written as DNA, the CDR3 is TGTGCCAGCAGTCGGCAGGGGAATGGCTACACCTTC. The encoded protein is CASSRQGNGYTF.

In this sample, this clone turned up once. The chain employs TRBV27 and TRBJ1-2; 12 bases are a match to TRBD1. CDR3 size: 16 residues. Germline CDR1 and CDR2: MNHEY and SMNVEV (reference sequence). Losses at the gene ends were 6 bases for V and 4 bases for J; bases not matched to a gene: 9. The CDR3 bases are TGTGCCAGCAGACTCACCGGGACAGGGGGCTTCTATGGCTACACCTTC. Protein product: CASRLTGTGGFYGYTF.

The chain is built from TRBV28 and TRBJ2-2; 7 nucleotides line up with TRBD1. The CDR3 runs to 15 residues. V shed 7 bases, J shed 1 base, and the junction held 6 bases outside the gene matches. Germline V CDR1 and CDR2: MDHEN, SYDVKM. CDR3 protein: CASIKGQMNTGELFF. DNA for the CDR3: TGTGCCAGCATCAAGGGACAGATGAACACCGGGGAGCTGTTTTTT.

This clone was seen more than once but under ten times. The genes are TRBV7-3 and TRBJ2-1, with TRBD1 matching 7 bases. The germline CDR1 and CDR2 sequences are SGHTA and FQGTGA. This CDR3 contains 16 residues. The junction had 7 bases not matched to a gene; V was cut back by 5 bases and J by 0 bases. CDR3 region: CASSLRQGSSYNEQFF. DNA of the CDR3: TGTGCCAGCAGCCTGAGACAGGGAAGCTCCTACAATGAGCAGTTCTTC. The whole variable domain, filled in from reference TRBV7-3 and TRBJ2-1, reads GAGVSQTPSNKVTEKGKYVELRCDPISGHTALYWYRQSLGQGPEFLIYFQGTGAADDSGLPNDRFFAVRPEGSVSTLKIQRTERGDSAVYLCASSLRQGSSYNEQFFGPGTRLTVL.

This chain connects TRBV11-2 to TRBJ2-3; D is undetermined. This CDR3 contains 16 residues. Germline values: CDR1 SGHAT, CDR2 FQNNGV. The germline V and J ends were trimmed by 0 bases and 1 base, with 11 bases remaining between them. The chain's CDR3 is CASSLEGGRGTDTQYF. In DNA, the CDR3 is TGTGCCAGCAGCTTAGAAGGCGGTCGCGGCACAGATACGCAGTATTTT.

The V gene is TRBV2, the J gene TRBJ1-2; 7 nucleotides agree with TRBD1. After removal of 6 bases from V and 4 bases from J, the junction contained 11 bases not matched to a gene. The CDR3 runs 15 residues. Germline V gives CDR1 SNHLY, CDR2 FYNNEI. DNA for the CDR3: TGTGCCAGCAGGGACAGGTCCCTTAGAACCTATGGCTACACCTTC. Encoded protein: CASRDRSLRTYGYTF.

The rearrangement joins TRBV5-1 to TRBJ2-5, with TRBD1 matching over 7 bases. CDR3 length: 15 amino acids. Looked up from germline, CDR1 is SGHRS and CDR2 is YFSETQ. V lost 3 bases to trimming and J lost 1 base; unmatched junction nucleotides: 6. DNA of the CDR3: TGCGCCAGCAGCTCCCTCGGGACAGCCCAAGAGACCCAGTACTTC. Its protein is CASSSLGTAQETQYF.

V gene TRBV7-7 combines with J gene TRBJ2-5; 10 nucleotides align to TRBD2. The V and J ends lost 3 bases and 5 bases, in that order; junction bases with no gene match: 6. Germline CDR1 and CDR2: SSHAT and FNYEAQ (reference sequence). The CDR3 sequence is 15 residues long. The CDR3 spells CASSFQAGGRETQYF. CDR3 nucleotides: TGTGCCAGCAGCTTTCAAGCGGGAGGGCGGGAGACCCAGTACTTC.

The J gene is TRBJ2-2, the V gene TRBV19, with 8 bases matching TRBD1. Losses at the gene ends were 7 bases for V and 5 bases for J; bases not matched to a gene: 6. In germline, CDR1 is LNHDA, CDR2 SQIVND (reference sequence). This CDR3 is built from 14 residues. The CDR3 DNA follows: TGTGCCAGTAAGGACAGGGTACTGACCGGGGAGCTGTTTTTT. Translating it yields CASKDRVLTGELFF.

The gene calls are TRBV5-8 and TRBJ1-2, with 7 bases aligning to TRBD1. This CDR3 is 15 amino acids long. With 4 bases clipped from V and 8 bases from J, the junction kept 14 bases outside the gene matches. Germline-derived CDR1 and CDR2 are SGHTS and YDEGEE. In nucleotides, the CDR3 is TGTGCCAGCAGCCCTAGGACAGGCCGTCCTCGCGGCTACACCTTC. It is translated as CASSPRTGRPRGYTF.

The genes are TRBV10-3 and TRBJ1-4; D gene unclear. The CDR3 sequence is 13 residues long. The germline gives CDR1 ENHRY, CDR2 SYGVKD. V lost 7 bases and J lost 3, with 9 bases in between. The CDR3 loop reads CAITGSANEKLFF. The CDR3 DNA reads TGTGCCATCACGGGTTCCGCTAATGAAAAACTGTTTTTT.

The chain combines TRBV29-1 with TRBJ1-2; maybe TRBD1 (6 bases). The V gene's germline CDR1 is SQVTM and CDR2 ANQGSEA. V was cut by 6 bases and J by 6 bases, with 11 bases left in between. This CDR3 region has 11 residues. The CDR3 DNA follows: TGCAGCGTAAATAAGGGGGATGGCTACACCTTC. Its protein is CSVNKGDGYTF.

The chain employs TRBV18 and TRBJ1-5; D is possibly TRBD1 (6 bases). Trimming cost V 6 bases and J 8 bases, with 11 bases left between them. The V gene's germline CDR1 is KGHSH and CDR2 LQKENI. This CDR3 is built from 12 residues. CDR3 nucleotides: TGTGCCAGCTCTCAAGGGGGGGAGCCCCAGCATTTT. This sequence encodes CASSQGGEPQHF.

The chain has TRBV6-1 and TRBJ2-7; 8 positions agree with TRBD2. The CDR3 has 13 amino acids. Looked up from germline, CDR1 is MNHNS and CDR2 is SASEGT. V shed 2 bases, J shed 7 bases, and the junction held 4 bases outside the gene matches. The CDR3 sequence is CASSELTGGEQYF. In DNA, the CDR3 is TGTGCCAGCAGTGAACTCACGGGGGGGGAGCAGTACTTC.

V gene TRBV7-2 combines with J gene TRBJ1-6; 7 bases align to TRBD1. J lost 6 bases, V lost 0 bases, and 5 bases had no gene match. The germline gives CDR1 SGHTA, CDR2 FQGNSA. The CDR3 consists of 16 residues. In nucleotides, the CDR3 is TGTGCCAGCAGCTTAGCTGGTGGACAGGTTAATTCACCCCTCCACTTT. Its translation: CASSLAGGQVNSPLHF.

This clone was detected only a few times. The rearrangement uses TRBV19 and TRBJ2-7, with 9 bases fitting TRBD1. V trimming: 6 bases; J trimming: 6 bases; junction bases outside the gene matches: 12. The germline V gene encodes CDR1 LNHDA and CDR2 SQIVND (reference sequence). CDR3 length equals 15 residues. CDR3 sequence (DNA): TGTGCCAGTAGCACACCGGGACAGGGAGTCCGCGAGCAGTACTTC. This codes for CASSTPGQGVREQYF.

The chain employs TRBV5-1 and TRBJ2-5; 8 bases agree with TRBD2. Losses at the gene ends were 4 bases for V and 5 bases for J; bases not matched to a gene: 7. CDR3 length: 14 residues. In germline, CDR1 is SGHRS, CDR2 YFSETQ. The CDR3 DNA is TGCGCCAGCAGCAGGAGCGGGAGCTCGGAGACCCAGTACTTC. This encodes CASSRSGSSETQYF.

This rearrangement joins TRBV5-4 to TRBJ2-1; possibly TRBD2 for D (6 bases). Germline CDR1 reads SGHNT; CDR2 reads YYREEE (reference sequence). Trimming left V 4 bases short and J 3 bases short, with 11 bases between. The CDR3 has 14 residues. The CDR3 reads CASSTGDNYNEQFF. DNA for the CDR3: TGTGCCAGCAGCACGGGAGACAACTACAATGAGCAGTTCTTC.